Listed below are T cell receptor beta chains from one sample, sequenced in a study of technical replicates of blood from several donors. Data came from immunoSEQ multiplex PCR; TCRdb stores just in-frame clones and leaves some out. Of some 87,000 clones in the sample, over 90% are singletons; the top ten hold 0.39%. The sequenced sample consisted of T cells isolated from PBMCs. The receptors stem from a human donor in good health. Each CDR3 is given with its conserved first and last residue. The D gene is left open where the match is weak. Some rows have no size entry. The others give once, few or many, or a class for an expanded clone.

clone size: NA
V gene: TRBV13
D gene: TRBD2
J gene: TRBJ2-7
CDR3 protein: CASSLSGGEQYF
CDR3 DNA: TGTGCCAGCAGCTTATCGGGGGGCGAGCAGTACTTC

clone size: NA
V gene: TRBV9
D gene: NA
J gene: TRBJ1-2
CDR3 protein: CASSGDNGYTF
CDR3 DNA: TGTGCCAGCAGCGGCGATAATGGCTACACCTTC

clone size: NA
V gene: TRBV9
D gene: TRBD2
J gene: TRBJ2-3
CDR3 protein: CASSVRSAGGTDTQYF
CDR3 DNA: TGTGCCAGCAGCGTCCGCTCAGCGGGAGGGACAGATACGCAGTATTTT

clone size: NA
V gene: TRBV4-3
D gene: TRBD1
J gene: TRBJ1-1
CDR3 protein: CASSHDRGVEAFF
CDR3 DNA: TGCGCCAGCAGCCACGACAGGGGAGTTGAAGCTTTCTTT

clone size: NA
V gene: TRBV9
D gene: NA
J gene: TRBJ2-3
CDR3 protein: CASSVRGREDTQYF
CDR3 DNA: TGTGCCAGCAGCGTAAGAGGTCGCGAAGATACGCAGTATTTT

clone size: NA
V gene: TRBV6-5
D gene: NA
J gene: TRBJ1-2
CDR3 protein: CASSYSQEFHGYTF
CDR3 DNA: TGTGCCAGCAGTTACTCACAGGAATTTCATGGCTACACCTTC

clone size: few
V gene: TRBV9
D gene: NA
J gene: TRBJ1-1
CDR3 protein: CASSVELSAEAFF
CDR3 DNA: TGTGCCAGCAGCGTAGAATTGAGCGCTGAAGCTTTCTTT

clone size: NA
V gene: TRBV5-1
D gene: TRBD1
J gene: TRBJ1-4
CDR3 protein: CASSPRTGGDEKLFF
CDR3 DNA: TGCGCCAGCAGCCCCCGGACAGGGGGAGATGAAAAACTGTTTTTT

clone size: once
V gene: TRBV20-1
D gene: NA
J gene: TRBJ2-7
CDR3 protein: CSARSRNEQYF
CDR3 DNA: TGCAGTGCTAGGTCTAGAAACGAGCAGTACTTC

clone size: once
V gene: TRBV4-1
D gene: NA
J gene: TRBJ1-2
CDR3 protein: CASSLAGREVYTF
CDR3 DNA: TGCGCCAGCAGCCTAGCGGGACGGGAGGTCTACACCTTC

clone size: NA
V gene: TRBV29-1
D gene: NA
J gene: TRBJ2-7
CDR3 protein: CSVEGLAENYEQYF
CDR3 DNA: TGCAGCGTTGAAGGTCTAGCAGAAAATTACGAGCAGTACTTC

clone size: NA
V gene: TRBV7-2
D gene: TRBD2
J gene: TRBJ2-3
CDR3 protein: CASSSILAGNTDTQYF
CDR3 DNA: TGTGCCAGCAGCTCAATTCTAGCGGGAAACACAGATACGCAGTATTTT

clone size: NA
V gene: TRBV6-6
D gene: NA
J gene: TRBJ1-1
CDR3 protein: CASSGAAGNTEAFF
CDR3 DNA: TGTGCCAGCAGTGGAGCGGCAGGGAACACTGAAGCTTTCTTT

clone size: few
V gene: TRBV29-1
D gene: NA
J gene: TRBJ2-1
CDR3 protein: CSVEVREQFF
CDR3 DNA: TGCAGCGTTGAAGTCCGGGAGCAGTTCTTC

clone size: NA
V gene: TRBV5-5
D gene: NA
J gene: TRBJ1-2
CDR3 protein: CASSLVENYGYTF
CDR3 DNA: TGTGCCAGCAGCTTGGTCGAGAACTATGGCTACACCTTC

clone size: once
V gene: TRBV29-1
D gene: NA
J gene: TRBJ1-2
CDR3 protein: CSVPSGGLGYTF
CDR3 DNA: TGCAGCGTTCCATCGGGGGGACTCGGCTACACCTTC

clone size: NA
V gene: TRBV4-1
D gene: NA
J gene: TRBJ1-2
CDR3 protein: CASSQGRGYTF
CDR3 DNA: TGCGCCAGCAGCCAGGGGAGGGGGTATACCTTC

clone size: NA
V gene: TRBV28
D gene: NA
J gene: TRBJ2-7
CDR3 protein: CASSLSRYSSYEQYF
CDR3 DNA: TGTGCCAGCAGTTTAAGTCGTTACAGTTCCTACGAGCAGTACTTC

clone size: NA
V gene: TRBV29-1
D gene: TRBD1
J gene: TRBJ1-2
CDR3 protein: CSAISGTGIGYTF
CDR3 DNA: TGCAGCGCGATCTCCGGGACAGGGATTGGCTACACCTTC

clone size: NA
V gene: TRBV4-2
D gene: NA
J gene: TRBJ1-2
CDR3 protein: CASSQPLVLIQGPAEGYTF
CDR3 DNA: TGTGCCAGCAGCCAACCCTTGGTTCTCATACAGGGCCCGGCGGAAGGCTACACCTTC

clone size: NA
V gene: TRBV29-1
D gene: NA
J gene: TRBJ2-2
CDR3 protein: CSVGGSNTGELFF
CDR3 DNA: TGCAGCGTTGGAGGGTCGAACACCGGGGAGCTGTTTTTT

clone size: once
V gene: TRBV7-9
D gene: NA
J gene: TRBJ1-4
CDR3 protein: CASSLVGVEKLFF
CDR3 DNA: TGTGCCAGCAGCTTAGTAGGGGTCGAAAAACTGTTTTTT